The 11 T cell receptor beta chains given below trace back to one sample, sequenced in a study of T-cell reconstitution after alpha-beta-depleted transplantation in children (dated by TCRdb to 2016 to 2017). The sample's treatment or condition label is to be understood as: allogeneic hematopoietic cell transplantation with graft depleted of TCRalphabeta T cells and CD19 B cells. Libraries were built with PCR. Sequencing was carried out with an Illumina HiSeq 2500. TCR libraries were prepared with molecular barcoding, using unique molecular identifiers to normalize TCRbeta repertoire quantification. Using fastp trimming at Q25 and MiXCR clonotype assembly, TCRdb reanalyzed the public sequencing data and kept in-frame beta chains. CDR3 protein duplicates are merged, each entry listing the most common genes and DNA. The sample has 700,000 to 950,000 distinct CDR3 sequences on record, less than 20% of them singletons. Roughly 5% of the sample goes to the ten largest clones.

This sample comprised PBMCs, mostly from graft donor cells, obtained 360 days after TCRalphabeta/CD19-depleted stem cell transplant. These receptors all stem from a male patient aged 5 to 17 who had a stem cell transplant for acute lymphoblastic leukemia, so the T cells may come from the graft donor.

V gene TRBV7-7 combines with J gene TRBJ2-1, with D possibly TRBD2 on 5 matching bases. CDR3 length equals 15 residues. Germline lookup yields CDR1 SSHAT and CDR2 FNYEAQ (reference sequence). V dropped 0 bases and J dropped 3 bases, with 9 bases sitting between them. The CDR3 reads CASSLAGSFYNEQFF. The CDR3 nucleotides are TGTGCCAGCAGCTTAGCGGGGAGTTTCTACAATGAGCAGTTCTTC.

There are a few counts of this clonotype. This CDR3 is CASSYTGTRGPNEQFF. The CDR3 DNA reads TGTGCCAGCAGTTACACCGGGACTAGAGGGCCCAATGAGCAGTTCTTC. This chain connects TRBV6-5 to TRBJ2-1; 8 nucleotides align to TRBD2. Trimming took 2 bases from V and 6 from J; bases not matched to a gene: 9. CDR3 length equals 16 residues. Germline-derived CDR1 and CDR2 are MNHEY and SVGAGI.

This rearrangement joins TRBV29-1 to TRBJ2-1; D remains ambiguous. There are 12 residues in the CDR3. V was shortened by 1 base and J by 10 bases, with 11 bases between the two germline ends. Germline V gene lookup returns CDR1 SQVTM and CDR2 ANQGSEA. The CDR3 is CSVEGPAAEQFF. Written as DNA, the CDR3 is TGCAGCGTTGAAGGACCGGCGGCCGAGCAGTTCTTC.

This rearrangement joins TRBV21-1 to TRBJ2-3; the D call in the table, TRBD1, was not verified against the DNA. TRBV21-1 is a listed pseudogene. The length of the CDR3 is 16 residues. The CDR3 region is CASSPRDSGRGDTQYF. For the CDR3, the DNA is TGTGCCAGCAGCCCCCGGGACAGTGGAAGAGGGGATACGCAGTATTTT.

The chain is built from TRBV7-3 and TRBJ1-1; 9 bases map to TRBD1. The CDR3 sequence is 13 residues long. The germline gives CDR1 SGHTA, CDR2 FQGTGA. J was trimmed by 6 bases and V by 3 bases; bases with no gene match: 2. CDR3 loop: CASSFTGGAEAFF. The CDR3 DNA is TGTGCCAGCAGCTTCACAGGGGGCGCTGAAGCTTTCTTT.

This chain connects TRBV20-1 to TRBJ2-7; TRBD1 matches at 8 bases. CDR1 and CDR2 (germline): DFQATT, SNEGSKA (reference sequence). The CDR3 extends over 16 amino acids. V trimming: 6 bases; J trimming: 7 bases; junction bases outside the gene matches: 20. The CDR3: CSAEGAGGAGGLEQYF. Here the CDR3 DNA reads TGCAGTGCCGAGGGGGCAGGGGGCGCGGGCGGATTGGAGCAGTACTTC.

This chain uses TRBV20-1 with TRBJ2-3, with D perhaps TRBD2 (6 bases). CDR3 length: 13 residues. The germline V gene has CDR1 DFQATT and CDR2 SNEGSKA (reference sequence). CDR3 nucleotides: TGCAGCGGGGGAATCCGAAGCACAGATACGCAGTATTTT. This sequence encodes CSGGIRSTDTQYF.

The rearrangement links TRBV15 to TRBJ2-7; 10 bases fit TRBD1. CDR1 and CDR2 (germline): LNHNV, YYDKDF (reference sequence). There are 16 residues in the CDR3. V lost 5 bases and J lost 4; bases outside the gene matches: 11. CDR3 residues: CATSWGVPGQGYEQYF. The DNA for the CDR3 is TGTGCCACCAGCTGGGGGGTCCCGGGACAGGGGTACGAGCAGTACTTC. The variable domain in full, with the rest retrieved from reference TRBV15 and TRBJ2-7, is DAMVIQNPRYQVTQFGKPVTLSCSQTLNHNVMYWYQQKSSQAPKLLFHYYDKDFNNEADTPDNFQSRRPNTSFCFLDIRSPGLGDTAMYLCATSWGVPGQGYEQYFGPGTRLTVT.

A remark on this clonotype: A much larger clone differs from this one at a single base, so this may be a read error. The chain has TRBV5-1 and TRBJ2-7, with D unresolved. Germline CDR1 reads SGHRS; CDR2 reads YFSETQ. V was shortened by 4 bases and J by 2 bases, with 16 bases between the two germline ends. The CDR3 spans 15 residues. CDR3 in amino acids: CASSLSTTSTYEQYF. CDR3 in DNA: TGCGCCAGCAGCCTTAGTACTACCTCAACCTACGAGCAGTACTTC. The full variable domain, with the rest looked up from reference TRBV5-1 and TRBJ2-7, is KAGVTQTPRYLIKTRGQQVTLSCSPISGHRSVSWYQQTPGQGLQFLFEYFSETQRNKGNFPGRFSGRQFSNSRSEMNVSTLELGDSALYLCASSLSTTSTYEQYFGPGTRLTVT.

This clonotype was counted ten times or more. V usage is TRBV7-9 and J usage is TRBJ2-1; no clear D. Between the trimmed V and J ends, which lost 1 base and 7 bases, there was a span of 8 bases. The CDR3 has 13 amino acids. Germline CDR1 reads SEHNR; CDR2 reads FQNEAQ (reference sequence). The CDR3 loop reads CASSLVHLNEQFF. CDR3 coding DNA: TGTGCCAGCAGCTTAGTTCATCTGAATGAGCAGTTCTTC.

The genes are TRBV7-9 and TRBJ2-1; 8 bases are a match to TRBD2. CDR1 SEHNR and CDR2 FQNEAQ come from the germline V gene (reference sequence). The CDR3 spans 15 residues. J gave up 4 bases and V 2 bases, and 4 bases lay outside the gene matches. CDR3 region: CASSLILAEYNEQFF. Here the CDR3 DNA reads TGTGCCAGCAGCTTAATACTAGCGGAGTACAATGAGCAGTTCTTC.